Sequencing of this TCR beta chain was carried out in a study of T-cell reconstitution after alpha-beta-depleted transplantation in children. The library targeted TCRbeta and was prepared with unique molecular identifiers. TCRdb re-derived calls from the PCR reads in MiXCR, one entry per CDR3 protein. This table holds hundreds of thousands of distinct CDR3 sequences, under 15% found once. Per the germline V gene, CDR1 is SGHTA and CDR2 is FQGNSA. Trimming cost V 1 base and J 8 bases, with 8 bases left between them. The CDR3 consists of 13 residues. Sequencing used PBMCs from the stem cell graft donor, obtained from the stem cell graft. This sequence was found in a human donor who donated a stem cell graft to a child with combined immunodeficiency. V usage is TRBV7-2 and J usage is TRBJ1-4, with no clear D. As DNA, the CDR3 is TGTGCCAGCAGCTTAGGGGTGTGGGAAAAACTGTTTTTT. This codes for CASSLGVWEKLFF.